Described below is a single T cell receptor (beta chain) sequence and its context. Its antigen target is currently unknown. Per-nucleotide qualities are absent, and no much larger clonotype sits a single base away. The sample comes from a study of T cell responses to AZD1222 COVID-19 vaccine (dated by TCRdb to about 2021). For the wider study: A total of 240 or so trial participants underwent TCR sequencing, of whom under 220 had received two doses of AZD1222 and around 25 had received two doses of the MenACWY control vaccine. Enrollment into the trials was organized by age into subgroups of 18-55, 56-69 and 70-plus years, and those subgroups contained roughly 140, 27 and 60 TCR-sequenced participants, respectively. Study-wide findings and limitations: The vaccine-associated CD4 TCRs covered the entire spike protein, and the dominant responses fell in regions 160-218 and 743-854. Only six or seven AZD1222 recipients were SARS-CoV-2 seropositive at baseline, limiting conclusions about previously exposed vaccinees. Spike-specific TCR breadth and depth rose significantly after two AZD1222 doses compared with day 0 and with MenACWY recipients. Participants were mostly white British, with more females than males. The authors suggested clonal diversity may have been underestimated. Reportedly, almost half of the unique spike-specific TCRs recognized epitopes lying outside the regions that are mutated in the B.1.351 and B.1.1.7 variants. Because no day 14 peak-response samples were available, repertoires were characterized only after the peak T cell response. In the small 56-69-year group, the increase in depth fell short of significance, most likely because of low power.

The CDR3, from cysteine to phenylalanine, totals 15 residues. Left in the record is the CDR3 DNA by itself, 45 bases read in frame from the first base. V loses 6 bases at its end and J loses 4 bases; junction bases beyond the gene matches: 12. The germline V gene yields MNHEY for CDR1 and SVGAGI for CDR2. Read against the paper, the sample's time point label means: about 28 days (+/-7) after the second vaccine dose. The sample's treatment or condition label, decoded: meningococcal conjugate vaccine given as trial control. Vaccinee samples came from UK trials COV001 and COV002, including a single-blind randomized controlled phase 2/3 trial of AZD1222 (ChAdOx1 nCoV-19) in healthy adults. Trial participant PBMC samples were collected at day 0 and day 28 after the second dose for TCRbeta chain sequencing. The CDR3 regions of human TCRbeta chains were analyzed by immunosequencing. Per the source publication's procedure: Repertoire TCRs were checked for matches against a reference library of SARS-CoV-2-specific TCRs that had been generated using the MIRA antigen-specificity platform. Breadth meant the fraction of unique TCRs that were SARS-CoV-2-associated, whereas depth meant the fraction of total T cells that were SARS-CoV-2-associated. Using the MIRA data, each spike-specific TCR was assigned both to the spike region to which the TCR was reactive and to a CD4 or CD8 class. Log10-transformed breadth and depth values were compared by one-way ANOVA with Sidak's multiple comparisons tests. As stored in TCRdb, this immuneACCESS dataset retains in-frame rearrangements with V and J assigned. A fraction of the clones does not appear; measured against another copy, unresolved V genes explain less than half of the discrepancy, and the remainder lacks a known reason. V, J and clone size are taken as reported in that table, and D and trimming were inferred from the DNA itself. The sample data list about 75,000 clones, and about nine tenths of these were observed just once. 9% to 10% of the sample goes to the ten largest clones.

The material was peripheral blood, obtained 28 days after the second dose of the MenACWY control vaccine. The sequence links TRBV6-5 to TRBJ2-7; the junction holds 7 bases that match TRBD1. This TCR was recovered from an adult who received the MenACWY meningococcal vaccine as a control. Read as DNA, the sequence is TGTGCCAGCAGCATTTATCCGGGACAGAGATACGAGCAGTACTTC. It specifies CASSIYPGQRYEQYF.